The TCR beta chain under discussion was sequenced for a study of blood T cell repertoires in COVID-19. Study in general: Whether acute or convalescent, the COVID-19 samples came from the United States, Italy and Spain. PBMCs, B-cell-depleted T cells, or T cells were the source of the cDNA or gDNA that made up the material.

Here immunoSEQ multiplex PCR was the method, and the copy in TCRdb shows in-frame clones only, minus some. This table holds about 76,000 clones, approximately 78% found once. The V end lost 1 base, the J end lost 1 base, and 7 bases lay between the germline ends. The CDR3 is made up of 14 amino acids. CDR1 is SGHTA and CDR2 is FQGNSA in the germline V gene. The TCR sequence derives from a human donor in a cohort sampled during active COVID-19. This rearrangement joins TRBV7-2 to TRBJ1-1; D may be TRBD1 (5 bases). Sequenced material: peripheral blood. The CDR3 reads CASSLVQGNTEAFF. DNA of the CDR3: TGTGCCAGCAGCTTAGTGCAGGGGAACACTGAAGCTTTCTTT.